Here is one T cell receptor (beta chain) with its context. Its specific antigen is unknown. To prepare the library, the immunoSEQ multiplex PCR assay was applied. For the multiplex PCR, a mixture combining 60 forward primers for TCR Vbeta segments and 13 reverse primers for TCR Jbeta segments was used. A multiplex PCR assay on genomic DNA amplified the CDR3 region of rearranged TCR beta genes. On the Illumina HiSeq System, the amplified TCR beta libraries were sequenced as 87-base-pair reads. In the original analysis: A later analysis tallied roughly 80 million unique TCR beta chains across the 700 or so repertoires, and roughly 11 million of those chains were shared by two or more donors. Raw reads were error-corrected and collapsed into unique sequences by a nearest-neighbor algorithm in which closely related sequences were merged to remove PCR and sequencing errors. CDR3 sequences were aligned to IMGT reference sequences to assign V, D and J gene segments. For a sequence to be retained, a match of at least six nucleotides was required to both a V gene segment and a J gene segment. A rearrangement counted as productive if the CDR3 had no stop codons and remained in frame with V and J, and every other rearrangement counted as non-productive. CDR3 was defined by IMGT convention, running from the second conserved V-encoded cysteine to the conserved J-encoded phenylalanine. Sequences without an unambiguous match to a single V gene segment were excluded from the earlier analysis of 587 of the donors. In an earlier analysis of about 590 of the donors, a V segment was called functional when productive rearrangements were above 56.7%, and segregating when the standard deviation between donors exceeded 5%. A statistical classification framework was developed to diagnose cytomegalovirus status using the catalog of TCR beta chain sequences. In a later analysis, V and J genes were assigned by comparing TCR nucleotide sequences against IMGT/GENE-DB human TR gene sequences. Using the TCRdist pipeline, a later analysis assigned CDR3 sequences along with most-parsimonious VDJ recombination scenarios. A later analysis defined each TCR beta chain by its CDR3 amino acid sequence plus V-gene family, and excluded reads lacking a unique V-gene family. To address suspected cross-contamination and a sequencing artifact, a later analysis removed several hundred highly shared, low-generation-probability nucleotide sequences. In a later analysis, a clonal expansion index was calculated for each public chain from normalized within-repertoire ranks of inferred template counts. A later analysis computed generation probabilities with a VDJ recombination model fitted to out-of-frame rearrangements, and checked the results against IGoR. A later analysis scored TCR-TCR, TCR-HLA and TCR-CMV co-occurrence with hypergeometric tests, applying a repertoire-size bias correction to TCR pairs. False discovery rates were estimated in a later analysis by permuting HLA or CMV assignments 20 times. A later analysis grouped co-occurring TCRs with DBSCAN, adding TCRdist sequence similarity when clustering within HLA-allele-positive subsets. Repertoires with fewer than 30,000 or more than 120,000 public chains, plus five repertoires with anomalous nucleotide sharing, were excluded from co-occurrence clustering. Held by TCRdb, this immuneACCESS table contains in-frame sequences only and omits some clones. Under half of the omission traces to an unresolved V gene where checked; the cause of the rest is unknown. Clone size and V and J calls were adopted from that table, with D and trimming inferred from the DNA. This sample's clone table shows some 51,000 clones. The leading ten clones occupy 20% to 30% of the sample.

This sample was included in a study of cytomegalovirus exposure and HLA in healthy donors (dated by TCRdb to the late 2010s). With respect to the entire study: An earlier analysis of approximately 550 of the donors reported about 290 Gb of sequence data and some 120 million unique TCR beta sequences from about 200 million T cells. The number of donors typed differed by locus, with about 629-630 for A, B, C, DRB1 and DQB1, 522 for DQA1, nearly 610 for DPA1, and around 430 for DPB1. HLA typing covered class I and class II loci at four-digit resolution. Using immunosequencing, the study profiled T cell repertoires from about 610 subjects and related those repertoires to cytomegalovirus serostatus. All discovery cohort repertoires had been generated on a single sequencing platform. A separate validation cohort of approximately 130 different subjects was used in addition to the 666-subject first cohort. In the later analysis, no new phenotypic data were used to find candidate immune exposures; instead, reliance was placed on TCR beta sequences and their occurrence across donors. In a later genetic analysis, genome-wide SNP genotypes for about three fifths of the roughly 670 donors were used, and that subset was treated as a discovery cohort. Donor age, sex, ethnicity and CMV serostatus were collected together with the repertoire data. To predict cytomegalovirus infection status, the study brought together high-throughput TCR immunosequencing, statistical association of individual TCRs with disease status, and machine learning. A later analysis re-analyzed previously published TCR beta repertoires from 650 to 800 donors and added high-resolution HLA genotyping to study TCR occurrence patterns. Because of strong linkage in the cohort, roughly five DR-DQ haplotypes were treated as single units for association and clustering. An earlier analysis of several hundred of the donors applied high-throughput TCR beta sequencing to assess whether each TCR beta V gene segment acted as functional or pseudogenic. The genetic ancestry cluster associated with self-reported Caucasian donors included 81% of the 398 genotyped donors. The study aimed to test whether signatures of past pathogen exposure could be identified by cataloging public T cell receptors. On average, over 200,000 unique TCR beta nucleotide sequences were sequenced per donor among 398 genotyped donors of the cohort, with roughly 18% of those sequences being non-productive. An early release that covered around 590 HLA-typed donors contained approximately 290 gigabases of sequencing data and tens of millions of unique TCR sequences.

Taken from the germline V gene, the CDR1 and CDR2 loops are LGHNA and YSLEER. Deletion took 5 bases off V and 0 bases off J, with a span of 16 bases between the germline ends. The CDR3 starts with the cysteine, ends with the phenylalanine, and has 17 residues. Only CDR3 DNA is held: 51 bases, read in frame from base 1. The cohort was made up of approximately 670 healthy bone marrow donors. At the time of sampling, every cohort member was nominally healthy, though immune exposures that went unrecorded were likely present. The donor tested CMV seropositive and was one of the 289 seropositive cohort members. A peripheral blood sample was provided by each donor, and peripheral blood mononuclear cells were used for TCR beta sequencing. Genomic DNA was extracted from the blood cell samples with the Qiagen DNeasy Blood Extraction Kit. Points the paper makes about the study in general: A later analysis found that HLA-associated TCR beta chains were more clonally expanded and had lower generation probabilities than equally common non-associated chains. According to a later genetic analysis, donors in an Asian-associated ancestry cluster had fewer N-insertions in productive TCRs than the approximately 630-donor mean. According to a later analysis, most CMV-associated TCR beta chains appeared to be HLA-restricted, and the HLA associations seemed to be driven largely by CMV exposure. According to the authors, the approach could potentially be generalized to other disease states and immunological phenotypes. CMV serostatus was the only immune exposure information available for the cohort. When HLA alleles, especially DR and DQ, strongly co-occurred, attributing TCR associations to individual alleles was difficult. The earlier analysis of nearly 600 of the donors excluded 15 to 20 rarely observed V segments, including chromosome 9 orphons, because counts were too low. In the study, roughly 160 TCR beta chains were listed as associated with cytomegalovirus. Only TCR beta chains were sequenced in this cohort, and the absence of alpha or paired-chain data limited detectable features. Specific HLA alleles were associated with roughly 16,000 TCR beta sequences at a false discovery rate of 0.05 in a later analysis. In vitro tests confirmed that three of the cytomegalovirus-associated TCR beta chains recognize cytomegalovirus antigens. A cluster of highly shared sequence variants was judged likely to represent a technical artifact of the sequencing pipeline. In a later analysis, TCR association rates were found to vary across HLA loci, with the most associated TCRs seen for DRB1 alleles and the fewest for HLA-C alleles. An earlier analysis of some 590 of the donors showed that most TCR beta V segments appeared in productive rearrangements either about 90% or about 30% of the time, which broadly matched IMGT annotations. The classifier was reported to diagnose cytomegalovirus status with high specificity and sensitivity in both the original and validation cohorts. The presence/absence analyses assumed that sequencing depth was roughly uniform across donors, and that assumption may not be true. According to a later analysis, parvovirus B19, influenza, CMV and Epstein-Barr virus appeared linked to several top co-occurrence clusters. Some IMGT-functional V segments, including TRBV6-2 and TRBV6-3, could not be distinguished by the 87-base-pair reads and were therefore excluded. Correlated functional status among segregating V segments might reflect linkage disequilibrium, but an unknown experimental factor could not be ruled out. In a later genetic analysis, a missense DCLRE1C variant was associated with V-gene and J-gene trimming of TCR beta chains, and the association was replicated in an independent cohort. Because HLA typing was unavailable for some donors at each locus, only the typed subset was used in association tests. Across donors, most TCR sequences were observed very rarely, whereas some public TCRs were present in many individuals. A further reported finding was that TCR beta sequences accurately predicted the HLA-A and HLA-B alleles for most subjects in the first cohort.

The sample was PBMCs. This sequence was found in a man in his forties in good health and CMV-seropositive. The V gene is TRBV4-3 and the J gene is TRBJ1-4; TRBD1 is perhaps the D gene, given 6 matching bases. At the DNA level, the sequence is TGCGCCAGCAGCAGTACAGGGATCGGGGCAACTAATGAAAAACTGTTTTTT. The translation is CASSSTGIGATNEKLFF.